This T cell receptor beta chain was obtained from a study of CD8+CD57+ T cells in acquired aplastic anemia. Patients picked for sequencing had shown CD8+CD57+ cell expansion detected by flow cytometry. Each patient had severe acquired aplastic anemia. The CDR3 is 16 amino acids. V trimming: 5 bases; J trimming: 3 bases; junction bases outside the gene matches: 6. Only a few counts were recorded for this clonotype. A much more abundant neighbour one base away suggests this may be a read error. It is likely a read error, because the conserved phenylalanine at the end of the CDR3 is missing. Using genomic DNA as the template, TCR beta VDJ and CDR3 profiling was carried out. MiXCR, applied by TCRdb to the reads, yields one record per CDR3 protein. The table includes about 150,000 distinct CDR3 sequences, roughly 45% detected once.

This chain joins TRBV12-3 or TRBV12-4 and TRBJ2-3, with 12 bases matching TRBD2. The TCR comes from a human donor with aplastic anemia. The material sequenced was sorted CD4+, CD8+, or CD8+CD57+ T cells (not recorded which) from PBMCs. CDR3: CASSKRTSGATDTQYS. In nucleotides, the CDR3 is TGTGCCAGCAGTAAACGGACTAGCGGGGCAACAGATACGCAGTATTCT.